This T cell receptor beta chain was recorded in a study of T cell responses to AZD1222 COVID-19 vaccine (dated by TCRdb to the early 2020s). Some background on the complete study: A total of 233 trial participants underwent TCR sequencing, of whom 200 to 220 received two doses of AZD1222 and roughly 25 received two doses of the MenACWY control vaccine. Trial participants were enrolled by age into subgroups of 18-55, 56-69 and 70-plus years, and around 150, 29 and 61 TCR-sequenced participants, respectively, were included in these subgroups. Summary of the overall study and its limitations: Participants were mostly white British and included more females than males, and it was suggested by the authors that clonal diversity may have been underestimated. Conclusions about previously exposed vaccinees were limited because only six AZD1222 recipients were SARS-CoV-2 seropositive at baseline. The 56-69-year group was small, and its depth increase did not reach significance, likely because of low power. Nearly half of unique spike-specific TCRs reportedly recognized epitopes outside regions mutated in the B.1.351 and B.1.1.7 variants. After two AZD1222 doses, both the breadth and the depth of spike-specific TCRs were significantly higher than at day 0 and than in MenACWY recipients. Vaccine-associated CD4 TCRs spanned the whole spike protein, with dominant responses in regions 160-218 and 743-854. No day 14 peak-response samples were available, so repertoires were characterized only after the peak T cell response.

In regard to this clone: What antigen it recognizes has not been identified. Base qualities are not at hand, and no much larger clone is one base apart.

The CDR3 regions of human TCRbeta chains were analyzed by immunosequencing. The paper's data handling went like this. TCRs in the repertoires were compared against a reference library of SARS-CoV-2-specific TCRs that had been generated with the MIRA antigen-specificity platform. Breadth was defined as the fraction of unique TCRs that were SARS-CoV-2-associated, and depth was defined as the fraction of total T cells that were SARS-CoV-2-associated. Using the MIRA data, each spike-specific TCR was mapped to the spike region that the TCR reacts to and placed in a CD4 or CD8 class. Log10-transformed breadth and depth values were compared by one-way ANOVA with Sidak's multiple comparisons tests. In its TCRdb copy, this immuneACCESS table keeps in-frame sequences only and misses some clones. Where compared with another copy, unresolved V genes explain less than half of these, and the others have no known cause. That table is the source of V, J and clone size, and D and trimming were worked out from the DNA. A total of about 150,000 clones appear in this sample, about nine tenths of them only once. The ten largest clones represent about 3.3% of the sample.

V sheds 4 bases and J sheds 4 bases, leaving 4 bases between their ends. Looking up the germline V gene (reference sequence) yields CDR1 MNHNY and CDR2 SVGAGI. The CDR3 goes from the cysteine to the phenylalanine over 11 residues. Only CDR3 DNA remains: 33 bases, in frame from the first base. In light of the paper, this sample's time point label describes: about 28 days (+/-7) after the second vaccine dose. AZD1222 recipients whose second dose came at about 4 weeks and those whose second dose came at about 12 weeks were combined into one group, since spike-specific TCR depth and breadth did not differ between the two schedules. The vaccinee samples were drawn from two UK trials, COV001 and COV002, one of which was a single-blind randomized controlled phase 2/3 trial testing AZD1222 (ChAdOx1 nCoV-19) in healthy adults. For TCRbeta chain sequencing, PBMC samples from trial participants were taken at day 0 and at day 28 after the second dose.

The sample in question was peripheral blood, obtained 28 days after the second AZD1222 dose. Rearrangement joined TRBV6-6 to TRBJ1-1, with no D gene named confidently. The sequence was collected from an adult who received the AZD1222 COVID-19 vaccine. The DNA sequence is TGTGCCAGCAGTTTTGGCACTGAAGCTTTCTTT. The resulting protein is CASSFGTEAFF.